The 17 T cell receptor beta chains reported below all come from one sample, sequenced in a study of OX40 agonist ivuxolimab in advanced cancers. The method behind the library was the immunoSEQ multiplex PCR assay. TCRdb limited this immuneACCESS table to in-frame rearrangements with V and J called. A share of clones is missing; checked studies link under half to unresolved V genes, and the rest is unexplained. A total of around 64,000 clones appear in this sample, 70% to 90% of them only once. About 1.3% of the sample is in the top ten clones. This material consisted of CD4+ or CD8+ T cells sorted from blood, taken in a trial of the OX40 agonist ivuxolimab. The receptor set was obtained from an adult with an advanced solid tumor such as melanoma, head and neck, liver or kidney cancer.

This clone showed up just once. The CDR3 nucleotides are TGTGCCAGCCTCGACGGATACAATGAGCAGTTCTTC. Amino acid sequence: CASLDGYNEQFF. The chain employs TRBV6-5 and TRBJ2-1; no clear D gene. CDR3 length equals 12 residues. V was cut by 8 bases and J by 4 bases, with 9 bases left in between. Germline lookup yields CDR1 MNHEY and CDR2 SVGAGI.

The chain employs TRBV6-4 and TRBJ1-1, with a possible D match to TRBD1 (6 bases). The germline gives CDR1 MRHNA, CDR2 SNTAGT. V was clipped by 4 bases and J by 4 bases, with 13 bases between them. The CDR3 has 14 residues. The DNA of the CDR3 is TGTGCCAGCAGTGCCGAACAGGGAAGCACTGAAGCTTTCTTT. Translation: CASSAEQGSTEAFF.

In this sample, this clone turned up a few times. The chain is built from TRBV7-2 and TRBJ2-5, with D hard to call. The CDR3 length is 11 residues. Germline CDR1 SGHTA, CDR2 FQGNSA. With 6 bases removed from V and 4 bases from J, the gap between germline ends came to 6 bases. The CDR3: CASSQLETQYF. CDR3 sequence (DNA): TGTGCCAGCAGTCAACTAGAGACCCAGTACTTC.

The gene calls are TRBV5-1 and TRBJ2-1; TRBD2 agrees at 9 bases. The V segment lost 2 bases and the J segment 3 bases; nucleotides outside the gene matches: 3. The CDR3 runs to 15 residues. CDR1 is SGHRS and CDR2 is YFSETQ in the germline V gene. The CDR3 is CASSFAGGVYNEQFF. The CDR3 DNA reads TGCGCCAGCAGCTTTGCGGGAGGGGTCTACAATGAGCAGTTCTTC.

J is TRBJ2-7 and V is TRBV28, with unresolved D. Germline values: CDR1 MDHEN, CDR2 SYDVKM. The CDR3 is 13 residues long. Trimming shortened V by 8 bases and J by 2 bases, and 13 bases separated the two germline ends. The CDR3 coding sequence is TGTGCCAGCCGCCGGAGCGCCACCTACGAGCAGTACTTC. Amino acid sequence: CASRRSATYEQYF.

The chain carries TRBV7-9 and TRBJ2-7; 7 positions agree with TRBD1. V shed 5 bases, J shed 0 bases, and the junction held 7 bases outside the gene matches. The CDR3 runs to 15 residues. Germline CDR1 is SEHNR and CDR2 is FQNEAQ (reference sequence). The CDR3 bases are TGTGCCAGCAGCCTCCGACAGGGAGACTCCTACGAGCAGTACTTC. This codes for CASSLRQGDSYEQYF.

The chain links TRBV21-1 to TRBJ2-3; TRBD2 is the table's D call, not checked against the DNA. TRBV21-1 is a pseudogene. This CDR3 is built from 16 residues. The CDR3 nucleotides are TGTGCCGGATCGTATGAAACTAGCGGGGGCCCAGATACGCAGTATTTT. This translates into CAGSYETSGGPDTQYF.

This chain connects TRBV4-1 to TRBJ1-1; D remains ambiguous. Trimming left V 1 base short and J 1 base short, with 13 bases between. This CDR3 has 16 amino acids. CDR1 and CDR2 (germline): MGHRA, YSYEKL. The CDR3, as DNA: TGCGCCAGCAGCCAAGGTACGGACCGCCCGAACACTGAAGCTTTCTTT. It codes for CASSQGTDRPNTEAFF.

CDR3 residues: CASSLVPARQGNEKLFF. CDR3 sequence (DNA): TGTGCCAGCAGCTTGGTACCTGCAAGACAGGGAAATGAAAAACTGTTTTTT. The chain is built from TRBV7-2 and TRBJ1-4, with 7 bases identical to TRBD1. The V gene end was trimmed by 3 bases and the J gene end by 5 bases; junction bases not matched to a gene: 12. Germline values: CDR1 SGHTA, CDR2 FQGNSA. The CDR3 is 17 residues long.

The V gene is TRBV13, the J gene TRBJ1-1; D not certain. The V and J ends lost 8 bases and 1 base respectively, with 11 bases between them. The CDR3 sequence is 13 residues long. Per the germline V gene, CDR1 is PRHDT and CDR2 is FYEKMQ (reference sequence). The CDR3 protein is CASSYNRNTEAFF. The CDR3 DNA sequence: TGTGCCAGCTCCTATAATAGGAACACTGAAGCTTTCTTT.

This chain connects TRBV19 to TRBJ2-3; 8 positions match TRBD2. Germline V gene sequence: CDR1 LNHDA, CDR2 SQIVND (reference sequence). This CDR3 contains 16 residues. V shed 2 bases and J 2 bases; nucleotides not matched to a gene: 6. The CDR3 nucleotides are TGTGCCAGTAGTATATCCCGGGGGGGCCCCACAGATACGCAGTATTTT. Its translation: CASSISRGGPTDTQYF.

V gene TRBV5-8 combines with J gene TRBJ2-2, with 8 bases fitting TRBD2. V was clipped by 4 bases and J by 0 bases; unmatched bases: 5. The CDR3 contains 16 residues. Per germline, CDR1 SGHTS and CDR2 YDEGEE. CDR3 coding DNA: TGTGCCAGCAGCAGCGAGCGGGAGTCGAACACCGGGGAGCTGTTTTTT. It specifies CASSSERESNTGELFF.

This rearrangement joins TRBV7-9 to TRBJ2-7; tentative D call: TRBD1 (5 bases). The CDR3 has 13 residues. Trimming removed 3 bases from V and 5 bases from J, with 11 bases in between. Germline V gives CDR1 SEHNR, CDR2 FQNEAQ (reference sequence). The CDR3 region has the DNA TGTGCCAGCAGCTTTTATCAGGGCAACGAGCAGTACTTC. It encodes CASSFYQGNEQYF.

CDR3: CASSLDPGPSTDTQYF. For the CDR3, the DNA is TGTGCCAGCAGCTTAGATCCAGGCCCAAGCACAGATACGCAGTATTTT. This rearrangement joins TRBV7-2 to TRBJ2-3; no firm D call. Germline CDR1 is SGHTA and CDR2 is FQGNSA. V was clipped by 1 base and J by 0 bases, with 11 bases between them. The CDR3 has 16 amino acids.

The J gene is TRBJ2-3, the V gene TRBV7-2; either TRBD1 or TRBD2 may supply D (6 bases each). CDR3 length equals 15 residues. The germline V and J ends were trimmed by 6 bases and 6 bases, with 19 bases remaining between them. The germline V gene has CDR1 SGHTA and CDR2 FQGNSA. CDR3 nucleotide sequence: TGTGCCAGCAGTCCCAATGGGCAGGGGAGGGATACGCAGTATTTT. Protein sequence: CASSPNGQGRDTQYF.

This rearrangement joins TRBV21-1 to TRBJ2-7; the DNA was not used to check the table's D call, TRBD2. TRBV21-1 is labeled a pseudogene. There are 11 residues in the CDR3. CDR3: CASLRSYEQYF. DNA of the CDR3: TGTGCCAGCTTGCGGAGCTACGAGCAGTACTTC.

The CDR3, as DNA: TGTGCCAGCAGCCCTGACAGTGGCACTGAAGCTTTCTTT. It codes for CASSPDSGTEAFF. The chain combines TRBV5-4 with TRBJ1-1, with a tentative D call TRBD1 (5 bases). The CDR3 runs to 13 residues. Trimming removed 4 bases from V and 4 bases from J, with 11 bases in between. Germline CDR1 SGHNT, CDR2 YYREEE (reference sequence).